What follows is one T cell receptor beta chain and its context. Antigen: not known. Terminally differentiated effector memory CD45RA+ cells were left out of the naive CD8 fraction, which was CD45RO-negative and positively selected for CCR7. Donors comprised only Caucasian adults living in Nashville, Tennessee. This sample was taken from a study of shared clonotypes between healthy human individuals. The CDR3 loop spans 16 amino acids. Trimming removed 0 bases from V and 4 bases from J; junction bases left unmatched: 8. The germline CDR1 and CDR2 sequences are SGHAT and FQNNGV. General observations from the study: Memory subsets generally showed smaller estimated richness than naive subsets did. Blood was the only sampled material, and tissue repertoires likely differ.

Sequenced by immunoSEQ multiplex PCR; TCRdb stores in-frame clones only, minus some. This table has hundreds of thousands of clones, more than 85% appearing once. The chain joins TRBV11-2 to TRBJ2-7; 8 nucleotides line up with TRBD2. The sequence was obtained from a young man in good health. The sample was naive CD8+ T cells sorted from blood. The chain's CDR3 is CASSLDYRGRTYEQYF. The CDR3 DNA sequence: TGTGCCAGCAGCTTAGATTACCGCGGGAGGACTTACGAGCAGTACTTC.